This TCR beta chain is drawn from a study of blood T cell repertoires in COVID-19. For the study at large: Italy, Spain and the United States were the sources of the convalescent and acute COVID-19 samples.

As originally analysed: Amplification with reference gene primers provided the estimates of nucleated cell counts. Libraries were prepared by immunoSEQ multiplex PCR; TCRdb keeps only in-frame clonotypes and omits some of them. V, J and clone size derive from that table, while D and trimming were established from the DNA sequence. The sample lists approximately 250,000 clones, about 91% occurring once. CDR1 is SGDLS and CDR2 is YYNGEE in the germline V gene. This CDR3 region has 15 residues. Unmatched junction bases numbered 10, after V lost 4 bases and J lost 5 bases. Participants had their cohort set by participant-reported clinical history.

The rearrangement joins TRBV9 to TRBJ2-5, with 8 bases aligning to TRBD2. The specimen sequenced was PBMCs or T cells enriched from blood (not recorded which). The clonotype originates from a woman aged 40 to 55 with acute COVID-19. CDR3 sequence: CASSSQRGGTETQYF. The CDR3 coding sequence is TGTGCCAGCAGCTCACAACGGGGGGGGACGGAGACCCAGTACTTC. The full variable domain, with the rest looked up from reference TRBV9 and TRBJ2-5, is DSGVTQTPKHLITATGQRVTLRCSPRSGDLSVYWYQQSLDQGLQFLIQYYNGEERAKGNILERFSAQQFPDLHSELNLSSLELGDSALYFCASSSQRGGTETQYFGPGTRLLVL.